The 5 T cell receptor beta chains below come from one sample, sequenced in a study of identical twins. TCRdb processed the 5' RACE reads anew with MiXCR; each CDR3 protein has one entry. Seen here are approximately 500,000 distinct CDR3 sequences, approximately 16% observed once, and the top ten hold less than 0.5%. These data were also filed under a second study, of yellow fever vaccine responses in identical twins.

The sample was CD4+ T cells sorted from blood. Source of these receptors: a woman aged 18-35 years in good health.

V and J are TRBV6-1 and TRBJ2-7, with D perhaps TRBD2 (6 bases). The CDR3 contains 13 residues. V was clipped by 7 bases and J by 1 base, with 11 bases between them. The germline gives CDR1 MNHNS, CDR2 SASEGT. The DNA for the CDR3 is TGTGCCAGCATGGGGGGTTCATCCTACGAGCAGTACGTC. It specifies CASMGGSSYEQYV.

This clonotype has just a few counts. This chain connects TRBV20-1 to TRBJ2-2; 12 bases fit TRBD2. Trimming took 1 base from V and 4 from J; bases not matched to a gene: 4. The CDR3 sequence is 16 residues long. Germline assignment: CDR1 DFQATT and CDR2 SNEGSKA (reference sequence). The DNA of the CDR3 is TGCAGTGCTAGAGGGACTAGCGGGGCAGGCACCGGGGAGCTGTTTTTT. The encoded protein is CSARGTSGAGTGELFF.

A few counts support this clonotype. The CDR3 sequence: CSARDLAGAAYEQYF. CDR3 bases: TGCAGTGCTAGAGATCTAGCGGGAGCGGCCTACGAGCAGTACTTC. The chain combines TRBV20-1 with TRBJ2-7; 10 nucleotides match TRBD2. The CDR3 contains 15 residues. Germline trimming cut 0 bases from V and 2 bases from J; bases unmatched to any gene: 4. The germline V gene has CDR1 DFQATT and CDR2 SNEGSKA (reference sequence).

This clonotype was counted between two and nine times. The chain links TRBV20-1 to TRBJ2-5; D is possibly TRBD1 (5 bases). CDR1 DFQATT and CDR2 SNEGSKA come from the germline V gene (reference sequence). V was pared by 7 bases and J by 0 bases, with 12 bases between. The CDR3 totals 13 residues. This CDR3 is CSVSRTNQETQYF. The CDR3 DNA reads TGCAGTGTATCCCGGACAAACCAAGAGACCCAGTACTTC.

The CDR3 DNA reads as TGTGCCAGTCGGGGGACAGAACCCTACGAGCAGTACTTC. It is translated as CASRGTEPYEQYF. The V gene is TRBV25-1, the J gene TRBJ2-7; D perhaps matches TRBD1 (7 bases). Germline V CDR1 and CDR2: MGHDK, SYGVNS. Trimming took 9 bases from V and 2 from J, leaving 14 bases between them. The CDR3 is made up of 13 amino acids.